This T cell receptor (beta chain) was observed in a study of blood T cell repertoires in COVID-19 (dated by TCRdb to about 2020). At the level of the whole study: Samples covering the acute and convalescent phases of COVID-19 were provided by collaborators in the United States, Italy and Spain. Where available, HLA class I and class II types were taken from metadata supplied by the sample provider and were not determined by assay-based typing. The material from the prospective study consisted of cDNA or gDNA derived from T cells, B-cell-depleted T cells, or PBMCs. A freely available public database, intended as a resource for researchers studying the immune response to SARS-CoV-2, is where the repertoires were released. The samples were drawn from the first 160 participants of the ongoing ImmuneRACE study and from 1,254 subjects provided by 6 global collaborators. Deeply sampled blood TCRbeta repertoires from subjects exposed to, actively infected with, or recovered from COVID-19 were included in the dataset. Sample metadata almost always included a de-identified subject ID, COVID-19 status, age in years and sex. Overall study results and their limits: The quantity of clinical and demographic metadata differed by source and by participant and was supplied without curation.

Collaborating institutions collected whole blood in K2EDTA tubes following their own protocols. For TCRbeta analysis, collaborator samples were shipped as frozen whole blood, as isolated PBMCs, or as DNA extracted from either sample type. The immunoSEQ Assay, a bias-controlled multiplex PCR, was used to amplify TCRbeta CDR3 regions from genomic DNA. On the study's bioinformatics: Within the assay, amplification of reference gene primers was used to estimate how many nucleated cells each sample contained. To quantify the absolute abundance of each unique TCRbeta CDR3 rearrangement, sequence reads were collapsed and filtered. Productive Simpson clonality was computed per sample as the square root of Simpson's diversity index over productive rearrangements. Not all clones reach the TCRdb copy of this immuneACCESS table, which keeps in-frame sequences only. Checked studies attribute under half of the gap to unresolved V genes and leave the rest unexplained. Clone size and the V and J calls come from that table; the DNA yielded D and trimming. Within this sample are 150,000 to 200,000 clones, with 82% of them counted one time only. About 8.4% of the sample lies in the top ten.

Sequences MDHEN (CDR1) and SYDVKM (CDR2) are obtained from the germline V gene. The germline ends are 10 bases apart after V is trimmed by 3 bases and J by 5 bases. The CDR3 contains 13 residues, cysteine and phenylalanine counted. Kept here is only the CDR3 DNA, which spans 39 bases and is read in frame from base 1. Note on this clone: What antigen it recognizes has not been identified. No per-base quality is available; no much larger clone lies one base away.

The chain links TRBV28 with TRBJ1-2, with no D gene named confidently. Sample: peripheral blood. The source is a woman between 65 and 79 years old with acute or convalescent COVID-19. The nucleotide sequence reads TGTGCCAGCAGTTTCGGAGCAGATTATGGCTACACCTTC. Its protein is CASSFGADYGYTF.